These 30 T cell receptor beta chains share one sample of origin, sequenced in a study of T cells in localized non-small cell lung cancer. Sequencing was performed with immunoSEQ multiplex PCR; in TCRdb, only in-frame clones are kept and a portion is missing. The sample records 75,000 to 95,000 clones, roughly 87% being singletons. Source: peripheral blood, taken before any cancer treatment. The receptors were gathered from a man aged 35 to 69 with stage I squamous cell lung carcinoma.

The chain employs TRBV5-1 and TRBJ1-3; 8 nucleotides align to TRBD1. This CDR3 region has 16 residues. The junction had 6 bases not matched to a gene; V was cut back by 3 bases and J by 1 base. Germline lookup yields CDR1 SGHRS and CDR2 YFSETQ. Here the CDR3 reads CASSWGTGVSGNTIYF. CDR3 nucleotide sequence: TGCGCCAGCAGCTGGGGGACAGGCGTTTCTGGAAACACCATATATTTT.

The CDR3 region has the DNA TGTGCCAGCAGCTTACCCAGACAGACATCTTGGAGGGAGCTGTTTTTT. Translated: CASSLPRQTSWRELFF. The chain combines TRBV7-2 with TRBJ2-2; possible D gene TRBD1, 5 bases. Trimming left V 2 bases short and J 9 bases short, with 19 bases between. The CDR3 contains 16 residues. CDR1 SGHTA and CDR2 FQGNSA come from the germline V gene.

The chain is built from TRBV4-1 and TRBJ1-1; 8 nucleotides match TRBD1. In germline, CDR1 is MGHRA, CDR2 YSYEKL. V gave up 5 bases and J gave up 5 bases; unmatched junction bases: 10. CDR3 length: 15 amino acids. The CDR3 spells CASSKINRGETEAFF. CDR3 nucleotides: TGCGCCAGCAGCAAAATAAACAGGGGGGAAACTGAAGCTTTCTTT.

The chain carries TRBV7-2 and TRBJ1-1; perhaps TRBD1 as D (6 bases). The CDR3 has 12 residues. CDR1 SGHTA and CDR2 FQGNSA come from the germline V gene. The V end was cut by 8 bases, the J end by 8 bases, with 15 bases between. The CDR3 nucleotides are TGTGCCAGCTCGAGGGGGAACGTAGAAGCTTTCTTT. Its translation: CASSRGNVEAFF.

The V gene is TRBV9, the J gene TRBJ2-1; TRBD2 matches at 11 bases. This CDR3 has 20 residues. Germline-derived CDR1 and CDR2 are SGDLS and YYNGEE. V shed 0 bases and J 2 bases; nucleotides not matched to a gene: 13. The CDR3 region has the DNA TGTGCCAGCAGCGTAGGTAATTGGCTAGCGGGGGGCCGAGCCTACAATGAGCAGTTCTTC. It encodes CASSVGNWLAGGRAYNEQFF.

Turning to this clone: Different DNA sequences within this sample yield the same CDR3. V usage is TRBV5-4 and J usage is TRBJ2-2; either TRBD1 or TRBD2 may fit D (5 bases each). From germline, CDR1 is SGHNT and CDR2 YYREEE (reference sequence). With 1 base removed from V and 5 bases from J, the gap between germline ends came to 12 bases. There are 15 residues in the CDR3. CDR3 bases: TGTGCCAGCAGCTTGCGAGGGGTAGGGACCGGGGAGCTGTTTTTT. Its translation: CASSLRGVGTGELFF.

The table lists this clone with a count of one. The chain uses TRBV5-1 and TRBJ1-1, with D hard to call. The CDR3 is made up of 14 amino acids. Trimming cost V 1 base and J 3 bases, with 10 bases left between them. CDR1 is SGHRS and CDR2 is YFSETQ in the germline V gene. The CDR3 DNA follows: TGCGCCAGCAGCTTGAGGGCACTTGACACTGAAGCTTTCTTT. Its translation: CASSLRALDTEAFF.

The rearrangement joins TRBV28 to TRBJ2-3; no clear D gene. V was shortened by 5 bases and J by 6 bases, with 9 bases between the two germline ends. CDR1 and CDR2 from the germline V gene are MDHEN and SYDVKM. The CDR3 is 12 amino acids. CDR3 loop: CASSLILDTQYF. The CDR3 DNA reads as TGTGCCAGCAGTCTAATTTTGGATACGCAGTATTTT.

The chain links TRBV5-6 to TRBJ2-6; TRBD2 might be the D (6 bases). Germline V lookup: CDR1 SGHDT, CDR2 YYEEEE. This CDR3 is 16 amino acids long. The V end was cut by 0 bases, the J end by 2 bases, with 9 bases between. DNA of the CDR3: TGTGCCAGCAGCTTGGTCGGGGGACCTGGGGCCAACGTCCTGACTTTC. This sequence encodes CASSLVGGPGANVLTF.

J is TRBJ2-5 and V is TRBV18; a possible D gene is TRBD1 (5 bases). This CDR3 region has 17 residues. V lost 6 bases to trimming and J lost 6 bases, with 26 bases between them. Per germline, CDR1 KGHSH and CDR2 LQKENI. For the CDR3, the DNA is TGTGCCAGCTCCCCTCGCATAGGGGCCCCTGAATCGAAGACCCAGTACTTC. Translation gives CASSPRIGAPESKTQYF.

The chain recombines TRBV11-2 with TRBJ2-7; 7 bases map to TRBD1. CDR1 and CDR2 from the germline V gene are SGHAT and FQNNGV. CDR3 length equals 15 residues. The V segment lost 5 bases and the J segment 5 bases; nucleotides outside the gene matches: 12. The CDR3: CASSPRQPGQNEQYF. CDR3 nucleotide sequence: TGTGCCAGCAGCCCCCGTCAACCGGGACAGAACGAGCAGTACTTC.

The chain recombines TRBV7-7 with TRBJ2-1, with D possibly TRBD1 on 5 matching bases. Germline V gene data show CDR1 as SSHAT and CDR2 as FNYEAQ (reference sequence). This CDR3 comprises 14 residues. The germline V and J ends were trimmed by 1 base and 6 bases, with 10 bases remaining between them. The CDR3 is CASSLGQLSNEQFF. For the CDR3, the DNA is TGTGCCAGCAGCTTAGGACAGTTATCCAATGAGCAGTTCTTC.

The chain has TRBV6-1 and TRBJ1-2; TRBD1 is a possible D gene (6 bases). Trimming removed 7 bases from V and 7 bases from J, with 13 bases in between. The CDR3 spans 12 residues. The V gene's germline CDR1 is MNHNS and CDR2 SASEGT. CDR3 loop: CASKRDILGYTF. As DNA, the CDR3 is TGTGCCAGCAAAAGGGACATTCTTGGCTACACCTTC.

V is TRBV29-1 and J is TRBJ1-1; D is undetermined. The CDR3 length is 12 residues. V lost 3 bases and J lost 3, with 8 bases in between. Germline V gene lookup returns CDR1 SQVTM and CDR2 ANQGSEA. The CDR3 region has the DNA TGCAGCGTTGACTGGCGGGACACTGAAGCTTTCTTT. This translates into CSVDWRDTEAFF.

The rearrangement links TRBV13 to TRBJ1-6; D is ambiguous. CDR1 and CDR2 from the germline V gene are PRHDT and FYEKMQ (reference sequence). Trimming stripped 6 bases from V and 9 bases from J, with 12 bases between. The CDR3 spans 13 residues. The CDR3 spells CASRARMGSPLHF. CDR3 nucleotide sequence: TGTGCCAGCAGGGCGAGAATGGGTTCACCCCTCCACTTT.

The rearrangement joins TRBV28 to TRBJ1-6, with D perhaps matching TRBD1 (5 bases). With 8 bases removed from V and 10 bases from J, the gap between germline ends came to 15 bases. Germline loops: CDR1 MDHEN, CDR2 SYDVKM. The CDR3 spans 13 residues. This CDR3 is CASLTGLGSPLHF. The CDR3 nucleotides are TGTGCCAGCCTTACAGGCCTCGGATCACCCCTCCACTTT. The whole variable domain, remainder taken from reference TRBV28 and TRBJ1-6, is DVKVTQSSRYLVKRTGEKVFLECVQDMDHENMFWYRQDPGLGLRLIYFSYDVKMKEKGDIPEGYSVSREKKERFSLILESASTNQTSMYLCASLTGLGSPLHFGNGTRLTVT.

The chain carries TRBV7-3 and TRBJ2-3; TRBD2 matches 7 bases. This CDR3 has 13 amino acids. Germline-derived CDR1 and CDR2 are SGHTA and FQGTGA. The ends lost 6 bases at V and 1 base at J; junction bases unmatched: 1. The CDR3 nucleotides are TGTGCCAGCAGTCGGGGGGGCACAGATACGCAGTATTTT. Residues: CASSRGGTDTQYF.

The V gene is TRBV4-1, the J gene TRBJ1-5; D perhaps matches TRBD1 (5 bases). Germline-derived CDR1 and CDR2 are MGHRA and YSYEKL. The CDR3 sequence is 15 residues long. V lost 4 bases, J lost 1 base, and 11 bases lay in between. In DNA, the CDR3 is TGCGCCAGCAGCCCCGAGGGGCTGAGCAATCAGCCCCAGCATTTT. This translates into CASSPEGLSNQPQHF.

This chain connects TRBV19 to TRBJ1-5; TRBD1 aligns across 8 bases. V was clipped by 2 bases and J by 3 bases; unmatched bases: 12. The CDR3 runs to 18 residues. In germline, CDR1 is LNHDA, CDR2 SQIVND (reference sequence). CDR3 nucleotide sequence: TGTGCCAGTAGTATAAAGAGGGGGGGACAGGACTACAATCAGCCCCAGCATTTT. It is translated as CASSIKRGGQDYNQPQHF.

The V and J genes are TRBV13 and TRBJ2-1; D is unclear. V was shortened by 0 bases and J by 2 bases, with 5 bases between the two germline ends. Germline V gene lookup returns CDR1 PRHDT and CDR2 FYEKMQ (reference sequence). The CDR3 runs 14 residues. Here the CDR3 DNA reads TGTGCCAGCAGCTTAGGGTGGGCCTACAATGAGCAGTTCTTC. It is translated as CASSLGWAYNEQFF.

The rearrangement joins TRBV28 to TRBJ2-2; D not resolved. This CDR3 spans 13 amino acids. The germline V gene encodes CDR1 MDHEN and CDR2 SYDVKM. Trimming pared 5 bases from V and 6 bases from J, leaving 10 bases between. This chain's CDR3 is CASSPRAAGELFF. CDR3 DNA: TGTGCCAGCAGTCCCCGGGCGGCCGGGGAGCTGTTTTTT. The full variable domain, rest sourced from reference TRBV28 and TRBJ2-2, is DVKVTQSSRYLVKRTGEKVFLECVQDMDHENMFWYRQDPGLGLRLIYFSYDVKMKEKGDIPEGYSVSREKKERFSLILESASTNQTSMYLCASSPRAAGELFFGEGSRLTVL.

The V gene is TRBV4-1, the J gene TRBJ1-1; D is ambiguous. Germline loops: CDR1 MGHRA, CDR2 YSYEKL. The V and J ends lost 5 bases and 1 base respectively, with 20 bases between them. The CDR3 is 17 amino acids. CDR3 loop: CASSKKFMGKRNTEAFF. The CDR3 DNA sequence: TGCGCCAGCAGCAAGAAATTCATGGGGAAACGGAACACTGAAGCTTTCTTT.

The V and J genes are TRBV6-1 and TRBJ1-2; possible D gene TRBD1, 6 bases. In germline, CDR1 is MNHNS, CDR2 SASEGT. The CDR3 spans 11 residues. Between the trimmed V and J ends, which lost 10 bases and 4 bases, there was a span of 10 bases. This chain's CDR3 is CATRGSYGYTF. CDR3 bases: TGTGCCACGAGGGGGAGCTATGGCTACACCTTC.

This clone came up once. This chain connects TRBV6-1 to TRBJ1-1, with a weak D call TRBD1 (5 bases). Trimming shortened V by 6 bases and J by 7 bases, and 15 bases separated the two germline ends. This CDR3 comprises 13 residues. The V gene's germline CDR1 is MNHNS and CDR2 SASEGT. The CDR3 is CASRGRQLLEAFF. CDR3 nucleotide sequence: TGTGCCAGCAGGGGGCGACAGTTACTTGAAGCTTTCTTT.

The chain couples TRBV5-4 to TRBJ2-1, with 11 nucleotides matching TRBD2. Germline V gene sequence: CDR1 SGHNT, CDR2 YYREEE (reference sequence). There are 15 residues in the CDR3. The V segment lost 5 bases and the J segment 5 bases; nucleotides outside the gene matches: 6. The CDR3 region is CASSSGTSGHNEQFF. CDR3 DNA sequence: TGTGCCAGCAGTTCCGGGACTAGCGGCCACAATGAGCAGTTCTTC.

The chain is built from TRBV10-3 and TRBJ2-5, with 12 positions matching TRBD2. The CDR3 consists of 16 residues. Trimming at V came to 5 bases and at J to 10 bases, leaving 14 bases not matched to a gene. The germline V gene has CDR1 ENHRY and CDR2 SYGVKD. This CDR3 reads CAISLTPGLAGEDQYF. CDR3 sequence (DNA): TGTGCCATCAGTCTAACTCCGGGACTAGCGGGCGAGGACCAGTACTTC.

This clone was found a few times. The rearrangement links TRBV7-2 to TRBJ1-3; 9 bases match TRBD1. Germline V gives CDR1 SGHTA, CDR2 FQGNSA. The CDR3 consists of 15 residues. Trimming cost V 5 bases and J 3 bases; bases outside gene matches: 5. CDR3: CASSRTGVNGNTIYF. In nucleotides, the CDR3 is TGTGCCAGCAGCCGGACAGGGGTAAATGGAAACACCATATATTTT.

The chain links TRBV5-5 to TRBJ1-2; D not resolved. The CDR3 contains 14 residues. V was trimmed by 4 bases and J by 8 bases, leaving 18 bases between them. CDR1 SGHKS and CDR2 YYEKEE come from the germline V gene (reference sequence). The DNA for the CDR3 is TGTGCCAGCAGCCGAGACCTGCGAGACGAAGGCTACACCTTC. This gives the protein CASSRDLRDEGYTF. Drawing the rest from reference TRBV5-5 and TRBJ1-2, the complete variable domain is DAGVTQSPTHLIKTRGQQVTLRCSPISGHKSVSWYQQVLGQGPQFIFQYYEKEERGRGNFPDRFSARQFPNYSSELNVNALLLGDSALYLCASSRDLRDEGYTFGSGTRLTVV.

V and J are TRBV11-2 and TRBJ2-1; no firm D call. Germline V gene lookup returns CDR1 SGHAT and CDR2 FQNNGV. The V end was cut by 2 bases, the J end by 0 bases, with 8 bases between. The CDR3 covers 15 residues. CDR3 coding DNA: TGTGCCAGCAGCTTACCCAGGAGCTCCTACAATGAGCAGTTCTTC. Amino acids: CASSLPRSSYNEQFF. The full variable domain, its missing parts supplied by reference TRBV11-2 and TRBJ2-1, is EAGVAQSPRYKIIEKRQSVAFWCNPISGHATLYWYQQILGQGPKLLIQFQNNGVVDDSQLPKDRFSAERLKGVDSTLKIQPAKLEDSAVYLCASSLPRSSYNEQFFGPGTRLTVL.

The chain uses TRBV2 and TRBJ1-4; TRBD1 matches at 7 bases. Germline assignment: CDR1 SNHLY and CDR2 FYNNEI. V shed 6 bases, J shed 7 bases, and the junction held 11 bases outside the gene matches. The CDR3 spans 15 residues. This CDR3 reads CASSPGQAGGEKLFF. The DNA for the CDR3 is TGTGCCAGCAGCCCCGGACAGGCCGGAGGTGAAAAACTGTTTTTT.